The 27 T cell receptor beta chains listed next were all sequenced from one sample in a study of T cell clonotyping in hematopoietic cell transplantation. Repertoires were generated with immunoSEQ multiplex PCR, while TCRdb's copy carries only in-frame clones and drops some. Here the sample spans fewer than 15,000 clones, approximately 70% being singletons. The sequencing here drew on peripheral blood mononuclear cells, taken 180 days after allogeneic stem cell transplant. These receptors all stem from a male patient between 55 and 70 years old who had an allogeneic stem cell transplant from an unrelated donor, so the T cells may come from the graft donor. Some clones in this sample may be carry-over from other donors' samples.

The table lists this clone with a few counts. The chain combines TRBV2 with TRBJ2-7; 8 bases are a match to TRBD1. The CDR3 spans 13 residues. CDR1 is SNHLY, CDR2 FYNNEI, per germline. J lost 7 bases, V lost 6 bases, and 8 bases had no gene match. For the CDR3, the DNA is TGTGCCAGCAGACCGGACAGGGATGAGGAGCAGTACTTC. This translates into CASRPDRDEEQYF.

In this sample, this clone turned up a few times. The V and J genes are TRBV19 and TRBJ1-5; D is unclear. V was clipped by 0 bases and J by 0 bases, with 6 bases between them. This CDR3 is built from 15 residues. CDR1 and CDR2 from the germline V gene are LNHDA and SQIVND (reference sequence). CDR3 region: CASSIEQLSNQPQHF. The CDR3 region has the DNA TGTGCCAGTAGTATAGAACAGCTTAGCAATCAGCCCCAGCATTTT.

This sequence joins TRBV19 and TRBJ2-6; no reliable D call. This CDR3 has 16 amino acids. V lost 2 bases and J 0 bases, leaving 8 bases between the germline ends. In germline, CDR1 is LNHDA, CDR2 SQIVND (reference sequence). The DNA for the CDR3 is TGTGCCAGTAGTATACAAGGCAGCTCTGGGGCCAACGTCCTGACTTTC. The encoded protein is CASSIQGSSGANVLTF.

The chain carries TRBV7-3 and TRBJ2-7, with TRBD2 identical over 8 bases. The CDR3 consists of 15 residues. V shed 4 bases and J 2 bases; nucleotides not matched to a gene: 7. Germline-derived CDR1 and CDR2 are SGHTA and FQGTGA. The CDR3 DNA reads TGTGCCAGCAGCTCACAAGCGGGGGAAACCTACGAGCAGTACTTC. Amino acids: CASSSQAGETYEQYF.

This clone was observed a few times. The genes are TRBV14 and TRBJ1-5, with D hard to call. V lost 8 bases and J 8 bases, leaving 4 bases between the germline ends. CDR1 and CDR2 (germline): SGHDN, FVKESK. The CDR3 sequence is 9 residues long. For the CDR3, the DNA is TGTGCCAGCGGGGAGCCCCAGCATTTT. Translation gives CASGEPQHF.

The V gene is TRBV5-1, the J gene TRBJ2-3; D possibly matches TRBD1 or TRBD2 (6 bases each). CDR1 and CDR2 from the germline V gene are SGHRS and YFSETQ. The CDR3 has 16 residues. Trimming cost V 1 base and J 4 bases, with 16 bases left between them. The CDR3 reads CASSLWSGADSDTQYF. Here the CDR3 DNA reads TGCGCCAGCAGCTTGTGGTCGGGGGCGGATTCAGATACGCAGTATTTT.

The chain has TRBV2 and TRBJ2-7, with 8 bases aligning to TRBD2. This CDR3 spans 14 amino acids. V shed 11 bases and J 6 bases; nucleotides not matched to a gene: 15. Germline CDR1 reads SNHLY; CDR2 reads FYNNEI. CDR3 sequence reads: CAFGGGLPLAEQYF. The CDR3 region has the DNA TGTGCCTTCGGGGGGGGACTCCCCCTCGCCGAGCAGTACTTC.

This chain uses TRBV13 with TRBJ2-2, with TRBD1 matching 12 bases. This CDR3 has 17 amino acids. The junction had 9 bases not matched to a gene; V was cut back by 6 bases and J by 4 bases. Germline loops: CDR1 PRHDT, CDR2 FYEKMQ (reference sequence). The CDR3 bases are TGTGCCAGCAGGAAGACGGGGGACAGGGGGCCCACCGGGGAGCTGTTTTTT. This sequence encodes CASRKTGDRGPTGELFF.

This chain uses TRBV28 with TRBJ1-2; no firm D call. CDR1 is MDHEN and CDR2 is SYDVKM in the germline V gene. Trimming shortened V by 4 bases and J by 1 base, and 19 bases separated the two germline ends. The CDR3 extends over 17 amino acids. The CDR3 spells CASSSTMDGLNNYGYTF. The CDR3 coding sequence is TGTGCCAGCAGTTCAACGATGGACGGCCTTAATAACTATGGCTACACCTTC.

This chain joins TRBV29-1 and TRBJ1-4; TRBD1 agrees at 7 bases. Trimming cost V 7 bases and J 8 bases; bases outside gene matches: 7. The V gene's germline CDR1 is SQVTM and CDR2 ANQGSEA. The CDR3 runs to 12 residues. The CDR3 DNA is TGCAGCGCATTGACAGGGAGGGAAAAACTGTTTTTT. Its protein product is CSALTGREKLFF.

The chain carries TRBV4-3 and TRBJ2-2; D gene uncertain. The length of the CDR3 is 14 residues. Trimming cost V 1 base and J 7 bases, with 10 bases left between them. The germline V gene encodes CDR1 LGHNA and CDR2 YSLEER. This CDR3 reads CASSQGAESGELFF. The CDR3 nucleotides read TGCGCCAGCAGCCAAGGCGCGGAGAGCGGGGAGCTGTTTTTT.

This chain links TRBV29-1 with TRBJ1-4; perhaps TRBD1 as D (5 bases). The CDR3 is 11 residues long. Germline V gives CDR1 SQVTM, CDR2 ANQGSEA. The CDR3 DNA reads TGCGGGGCGGGGGGTAGTGAAAAACTGTTTTTT. The encoded protein is CGAGGSEKLFF.

The chain combines TRBV14 with TRBJ2-2; 9 nucleotides line up with TRBD2. CDR1 and CDR2 from the germline V gene are SGHDN and FVKESK. The junction had 12 bases not matched to a gene; V was cut back by 0 bases and J by 7 bases. The CDR3 spans 18 residues. The CDR3 DNA reads as TGTGCCAGCAGCCAAGATTTTGGCGGGGGGGCCTTAATCGGGGAGCTGTTTTTT. Residues: CASSQDFGGGALIGELFF.

The chain carries TRBV6-1 and TRBJ1-4; D remains ambiguous. The germline gives CDR1 MNHNS, CDR2 SASEGT. V was pared by 4 bases and J by 8 bases, with 8 bases between. The CDR3 loop spans 12 amino acids. CDR3 amino acids: CASSGNREKLFF. The CDR3 DNA is TGTGCCAGCAGTGGAAATCGGGAAAAACTGTTTTTT.

The rearrangement links TRBV5-1 to TRBJ2-5; the match to TRBD2 covers 14 bases. The CDR3 covers 17 residues. Germline V gives CDR1 SGHRS, CDR2 YFSETQ. Trimming took 0 bases from V and 3 from J; bases not matched to a gene: 4. Here the CDR3 reads CASSLELGLAGEETQYF. DNA for the CDR3: TGCGCCAGCAGCTTGGAGCTGGGACTAGCGGGGGAAGAGACCCAGTACTTC.

The chain uses TRBV5-4 and TRBJ1-6; D ambiguous. The V end was cut by 3 bases, the J end by 7 bases, with 14 bases between. CDR3 length: 15 residues. The germline V gene has CDR1 SGHNT and CDR2 YYREEE (reference sequence). CDR3 DNA: TGTGCCAGCAGCTCGGAGTTAAGGGCAAATTCACCCCTCCACTTT. It specifies CASSSELRANSPLHF. Full variable domain (remainder filled in from reference TRBV5-4 and TRBJ1-6): ETGVTQSPTHLIKTRGQQVTLRCSSQSGHNTVSWYQQALGQGPQFIFQYYREEENGRGNFPPRFSGLQFPNYSSELNVNALELDDSALYLCASSSELRANSPLHFGNGTRLTVT.

This rearrangement joins TRBV11-1 to TRBJ1-2; a weak D match, TRBD1 (6 bases). V lost 3 bases and J 1 base, leaving 15 bases between the germline ends. The CDR3 is 16 residues long. Germline V gene lookup returns CDR1 SGHAT and CDR2 FQDESV (reference sequence). CDR3 nucleotides: TGTGCCAGCAGCTTGAATCGACAGGCCTTTAACTATGGCTACACCTTC. It specifies CASSLNRQAFNYGYTF.

V usage is TRBV5-4 and J usage is TRBJ1-1; 9 nucleotides align to TRBD1. CDR3 length: 14 residues. CDR1 is SGHNT, CDR2 YYREEE, per germline (reference sequence). With V trimmed by 2 bases and J by 5 bases, 4 bases remained unmatched. CDR3 sequence: CASSLQGARTEAFF. The CDR3 DNA reads as TGTGCCAGCAGCTTACAGGGGGCTCGAACTGAAGCTTTCTTT.

This clone turned up a few times. The J gene is TRBJ1-2, the V gene TRBV6-4, with 7 bases identical to TRBD1. Trimming took 5 bases from V and 2 from J; bases not matched to a gene: 2. Looked up from germline, CDR1 is MRHNA and CDR2 is SNTAGT. This CDR3 is 13 amino acids long. The CDR3 region is CASSRDRNYGYTF. The CDR3, as DNA: TGTGCCAGCAGTAGGGACAGAAACTATGGCTACACCTTC.

The chain carries TRBV4-2 and TRBJ2-7; D is uncertain. CDR1 LGHNA and CDR2 YNFKEQ come from the germline V gene. V was clipped by 8 bases and J by 0 bases, with 14 bases between them. This CDR3 region has 14 residues. The CDR3 sequence is CASSPDPSSYEQYF. The CDR3 coding sequence is TGTGCCAGCTCTCCCGACCCCAGCTCCTACGAGCAGTACTTC.

This clone was seen a single time. The gene calls are TRBV25-1 and TRBJ2-5, with 8 positions matching TRBD2. This CDR3 is built from 18 residues. Germline lookup yields CDR1 MGHDK and CDR2 SYGVNS. The junction had 19 bases not matched to a gene; V was cut back by 5 bases and J by 5 bases. The CDR3 loop is CASSMVLAGATLRETQYF. In DNA form, the CDR3 reads TGTGCCAGCAGTATGGTCCTAGCGGGCGCTACATTGCGGGAGACCCAGTACTTC.

In its sample, this clone was seen a few times. At one end the junction does not follow the germline gene, possibly because of a read error. This chain uses TRBV6-5 with TRBJ1-4, with a possible D match to TRBD1 (5 bases). Germline CDR1 is MNHEY and CDR2 is SVGAGI. The CDR3 consists of 15 residues. CDR3 in amino acids: CASSYGVGGGEKLPF. The CDR3 nucleotides read TGTGCCAGCAGTTACGGAGTCGGGGGAGGTGAAAAACTGCCTTTT.

The CDR3 loop reads CASSQEGLGVDEQYF. DNA for the CDR3: TGCGCCAGCAGCCAAGAGGGACTAGGGGTCGACGAGCAGTACTTC. The chain uses TRBV4-3 and TRBJ2-7, with 8 bases lining up with TRBD2. V was clipped by 0 bases and J by 5 bases; unmatched bases: 6. The CDR3 has 15 amino acids. Germline assignment: CDR1 LGHNA and CDR2 YSLEER.

The CDR3 coding sequence is TGCGCCACTTCGACTAGCGGGAGAGTCTACGAGCAGTACTTC. It translates to CATSTSGRVYEQYF. The chain uses TRBV10-1 and TRBJ2-7; 12 nucleotides agree with TRBD2. The J segment lost 3 bases and the V segment lost 10 bases, leaving 7 bases of the junction unmatched. Per the germline V gene, CDR1 is WNHNN and CDR2 is SYGVQD (reference sequence). This CDR3 spans 14 amino acids.

This clone was picked up a small number of times. The genes are TRBV29-1 and TRBJ1-5, with TRBD1 identical over 8 bases. Germline V lookup: CDR1 SQVTM, CDR2 ANQGSEA. This CDR3 is 14 amino acids long. Trimming took 6 bases from V and 11 from J; bases not matched to a gene: 15. In DNA form, the CDR3 reads TGCAGCGTATTGGACAGGGCCGGCGGTGAGACCCAGCATTTT. As protein: CSVLDRAGGETQHF.

As to this clone: Relative to the germline gene, one junction end is altered; a read error may explain this. The rearrangement uses TRBV7-8 and TRBJ1-2; no firm D call. The CDR3 runs 11 residues. The germline CDR1 and CDR2 sequences are SGHVS and FQNEAQ. The DNA for the CDR3 is TGTGGCAGCAGCTCCCTCGGGGAGTCCGGTTTC. It encodes CGSSSLGESGF.

The CDR3 sequence is CASSPGPTPYGYTF. In DNA, the CDR3 is TGTGCCAGCAGCCCCGGACCGACGCCTTATGGCTACACCTTC. This sequence joins TRBV14 and TRBJ1-2, with D hard to call. In germline, CDR1 is SGHDN, CDR2 FVKESK. This CDR3 spans 14 amino acids. V was pared by 4 bases and J by 5 bases, with 14 bases between.